This T cell receptor beta chain was observed in a study of beta chain features in type 1 diabetes. Findings of the study overall: Sequencing used cDNA, and cells with high TCR expression could therefore be over-represented. Small HLA sub-analyses could not settle whether HLA shapes TCRB rearrangement.

This clone was counted between two and nine times. Its antigen is currently unknown. Germline V gives CDR1 SGHDT, CDR2 YYEEEE. The CDR3 is made up of 16 amino acids. Trimming removed 0 bases from V and 1 base from J, with 13 bases in between. The sequenced template was cDNA made from the entire isolated RNA. The table came from immunoSEQ multiplex PCR; TCRdb's copy has only in-frame clones and leaves some out. The sample includes 200,000 to 250,000 clones, 11% of them seen just once. The source material was central memory CD4+ T cells from blood. The clonotype was recovered from a man between 18 and 35 years old in good health. The gene calls are TRBV5-6 and TRBJ1-1; D is possibly TRBD1 (5 bases). CDR3 coding DNA: TGTGCCAGCAGCTTGGAATGGGGCAGAGCGAACACTGAAGCTTTCTTT. Amino acid sequence: CASSLEWGRANTEAFF.